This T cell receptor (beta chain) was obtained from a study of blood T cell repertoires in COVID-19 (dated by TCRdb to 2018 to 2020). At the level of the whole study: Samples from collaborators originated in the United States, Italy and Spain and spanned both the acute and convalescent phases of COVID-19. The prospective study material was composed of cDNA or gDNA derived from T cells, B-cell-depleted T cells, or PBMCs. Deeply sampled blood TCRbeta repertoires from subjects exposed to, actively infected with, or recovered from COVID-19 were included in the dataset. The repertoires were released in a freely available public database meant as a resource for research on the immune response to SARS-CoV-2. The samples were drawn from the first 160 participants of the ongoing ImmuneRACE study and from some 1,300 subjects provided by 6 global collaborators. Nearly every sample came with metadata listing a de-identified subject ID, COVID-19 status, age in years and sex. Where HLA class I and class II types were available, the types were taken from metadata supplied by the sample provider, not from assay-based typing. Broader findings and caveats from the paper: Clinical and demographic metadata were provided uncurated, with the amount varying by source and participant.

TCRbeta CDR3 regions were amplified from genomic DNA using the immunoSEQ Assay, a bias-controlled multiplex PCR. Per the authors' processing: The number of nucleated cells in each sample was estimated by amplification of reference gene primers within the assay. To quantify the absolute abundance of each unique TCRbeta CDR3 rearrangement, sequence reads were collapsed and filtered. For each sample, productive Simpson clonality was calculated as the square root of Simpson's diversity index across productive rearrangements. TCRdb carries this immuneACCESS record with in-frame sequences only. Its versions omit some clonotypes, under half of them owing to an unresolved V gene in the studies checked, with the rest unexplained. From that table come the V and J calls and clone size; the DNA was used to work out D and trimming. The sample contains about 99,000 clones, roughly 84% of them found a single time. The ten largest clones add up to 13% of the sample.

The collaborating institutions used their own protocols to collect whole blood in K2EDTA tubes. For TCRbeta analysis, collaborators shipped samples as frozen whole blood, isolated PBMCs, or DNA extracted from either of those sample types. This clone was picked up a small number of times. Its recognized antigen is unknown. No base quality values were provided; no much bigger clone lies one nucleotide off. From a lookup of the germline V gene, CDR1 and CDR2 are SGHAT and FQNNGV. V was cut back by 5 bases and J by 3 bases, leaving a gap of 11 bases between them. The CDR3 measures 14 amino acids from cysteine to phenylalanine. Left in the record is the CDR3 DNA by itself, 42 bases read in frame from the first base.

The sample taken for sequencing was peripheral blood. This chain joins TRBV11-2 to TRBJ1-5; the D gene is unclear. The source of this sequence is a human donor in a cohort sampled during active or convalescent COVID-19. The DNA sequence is TGTGCCAGCAGCCCTCTAGGTTCCAATCAGCCCCAGCATTTT. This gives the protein CASSPLGSNQPQHF.